What follows are 15 T cell receptor beta chains derived from one specimen sequenced in a study of blood T cell repertoires in COVID-19. The data were produced by immunoSEQ multiplex PCR, yet TCRdb's version contains in-frame clones alone and is incomplete. The sample consists of roughly 180,000 clones, about 84% of them appearing once. Sequencing input: PBMCs or T cells enriched from blood (not recorded which). The receptors here all came from a woman aged 40 to 50 with acute COVID-19.

The V and J genes are TRBV7-9 and TRBJ1-1; 9 positions match TRBD1. Germline trimming cut 3 bases from V and 1 base from J; bases unmatched to any gene: 6. Germline CDR1 is SEHNR and CDR2 is FQNEAQ (reference sequence). This CDR3 has 16 amino acids. The DNA of the CDR3 is TGTGCCAGCAGCTTCTCCGGGACAGGGAGGAACACTGAAGCTTTCTTT. Protein product: CASSFSGTGRNTEAFF.

The chain employs TRBV25-1 and TRBJ2-3, with TRBD2 matching 8 bases. Germline values: CDR1 MGHDK, CDR2 SYGVNS. V shed 4 bases and J 3 bases; nucleotides not matched to a gene: 0. The CDR3 contains 13 residues. Here the CDR3 DNA reads TGTGCCAGCAGTGTAGCGGGGACAGATACGCAGTATTTT. It specifies CASSVAGTDTQYF.

CDR3 in amino acids: CASTFGGTREAFF. The CDR3 nucleotides are TGTGCCAGTACCTTCGGAGGGACGCGTGAAGCTTTCTTT. The rearrangement joins TRBV19 to TRBJ1-1, with a possible D match to TRBD1 (5 bases). The CDR3 runs 13 residues. Deletions cut 7 bases from V and 7 bases from J, with 16 bases between. CDR1 and CDR2 from the germline V gene are LNHDA and SQIVND (reference sequence).

This chain links TRBV25-1 with TRBJ1-1; D may be TRBD1 (5 bases). This CDR3 has 12 residues. Germline values: CDR1 MGHDK, CDR2 SYGVNS. V was cut by 8 bases and J by 7 bases, with 14 bases left in between. The CDR3 loop reads CASSDRAGEAFF. The CDR3 DNA reads TGTGCCAGCTCAGACAGAGCTGGTGAAGCTTTCTTT.

Only a few counts were recorded for this clone. The DNA of the CDR3 is TGCGCCAGCAGTCGCCCGACTAGCGGGGGTTTCTCCTACGAGCAGTACTTC. Translation: CASSRPTSGGFSYEQYF. The chain couples TRBV5-1 to TRBJ2-7, with 12 bases matching TRBD2. Looked up from germline, CDR1 is SGHRS and CDR2 is YFSETQ. J lost 0 bases, V lost 5 bases, and 9 bases had no gene match. This CDR3 has 17 amino acids.

This clone was seen a single time. The chain combines TRBV3-1 (or the pseudogene TRBV3-2) with TRBJ2-6, with TRBD1 identical over 11 bases. In germline, CDR1 is LGHDT, CDR2 YNNKEL (reference sequence). This CDR3 is 17 amino acids long. V dropped 6 bases and J dropped 4; count of bases not matched to a gene: 8. The DNA of the CDR3 is TGTGCCAGCAGGCTCGGACAGGGGGCGTCAGGGGCCAACGTCCTGACTTTC. Its protein product is CASRLGQGASGANVLTF.

The rearrangement links TRBV29-1 to TRBJ1-1; a possible D gene is TRBD1 (5 bases). CDR3 size: 13 residues. Between the trimmed V and J ends, which lost 7 bases and 1 base, there was a span of 13 bases. The germline CDR1 and CDR2 sequences are SQVTM and ANQGSEA. DNA of the CDR3: TGCAGCGCTGTCAGAACAGGGAACACTGAAGCTTTCTTT. It yields the protein CSAVRTGNTEAFF. The variable domain in full, completed from reference TRBV29-1 and TRBJ1-1, reads SAVISQKPSRDICQRGTSLTIQCQVDSQVTMMFWYRQQPGQSLTLIATANQGSEATYESGFVIDKFPISRPNLTFSTLTVSNMSPEDSSIYLCSAVRTGNTEAFFGQGTRLTVV.

As concerns this clone: One end of the junction fails to match germline, which may point to a read error. The rearrangement links TRBV11-2 to TRBJ2-4; 11 nucleotides line up with TRBD1. In germline, CDR1 is SGHAT, CDR2 FQNNGV. This CDR3 has 19 residues. The CDR3 reads CASSATPGQGVYLKTIQYF. In DNA form, the CDR3 reads TGTGCCAGCAGCGCGACCCCGGGACAGGGGGTATACCTAAAAACCATTCAGTACTTC. Together with reference TRBV11-2 and TRBJ2-4, the CDR3 gives the full variable domain: EAGVAQSPRYKIIEKRQSVAFWCNPISGHATLYWYQQILGQGPKLLIQFQNNGVVDDSQLPKDRFSAERLKGVDSTLKIQPAKLEDSAVYLCASSATPGQGVYLKTIQYFGAGTRLSVL.

This chain joins TRBV13 and TRBJ1-2; a possible D gene is TRBD1 (5 bases). This CDR3 has 12 residues. V was cut by 4 bases and J by 4 bases, with 7 bases left in between. Germline loops: CDR1 PRHDT, CDR2 FYEKMQ (reference sequence). The CDR3, as DNA: TGTGCCAGCAGCTCCCAGGGCTATGGCTACACCTTC. It encodes CASSSQGYGYTF.

The V and J genes are TRBV7-2 and TRBJ2-7; a possible D gene is TRBD1 (5 bases). The CDR3 is made up of 15 amino acids. Trimming left V 1 base short and J 6 bases short, with 16 bases between. Germline CDR1 and CDR2: SGHTA and FQGNSA. The CDR3 protein is CASSLEDIPAREQYF. CDR3 coding DNA: TGTGCCAGCAGCTTAGAGGACATCCCGGCGCGCGAGCAGTACTTC.

This clone has just one count. The V call is TRBV29-1, the J call TRBJ2-1; maybe TRBD2 (7 bases). The germline gives CDR1 SQVTM, CDR2 ANQGSEA. The CDR3 is 14 residues long. Between the trimmed V and J ends, which lost 5 bases and 9 bases, there was a span of 20 bases. DNA for the CDR3: TGCAGCGTTTCCAGGGGAAGCGGGAAGGGTGAGCAGTTCTTC. Protein product: CSVSRGSGKGEQFF.

J is TRBJ2-3 and V is TRBV6-6; 10 bases line up with TRBD2. CDR1 is MNHNY and CDR2 is SVGAGI in the germline V gene (reference sequence). The V segment lost 5 bases and the J segment 0 bases; nucleotides outside the gene matches: 5. The CDR3 extends over 16 amino acids. CDR3 sequence: CASSPKGLASTDTQYF. For the CDR3, the DNA is TGTGCCAGCAGTCCCAAGGGACTAGCGAGCACAGATACGCAGTATTTT.

The chain employs TRBV5-1 and TRBJ2-5, with 11 bases lining up with TRBD2. The CDR3 is 16 residues long. The ends lost 2 bases at V and 1 base at J; junction bases unmatched: 4. Germline CDR1 reads SGHRS; CDR2 reads YFSETQ. CDR3 nucleotides: TGCGCCAGCAGCTTAGCCGGGACTAGCGGCCAAGAGACCCAGTACTTC. It encodes CASSLAGTSGQETQYF.

V is TRBV18 and J is TRBJ2-3, with 12 bases aligning to TRBD2. CDR3 size: 17 residues. Germline values: CDR1 KGHSH, CDR2 LQKENI. Trimming took 2 bases from V and 2 from J; bases not matched to a gene: 5. In DNA form, the CDR3 reads TGTGCCAGCTCACCATTCGGGACTAGCGGGTCCACAGATACGCAGTATTTT. Translating it yields CASSPFGTSGSTDTQYF. The complete variable domain, with remaining parts taken from reference TRBV18 and TRBJ2-3, reads NAGVMQNPRHLVRRRGQEARLRCSPMKGHSHVYWYRQLPEEGLKFMVYLQKENIIDESGMPKERFSAEFPKEGPSILRIQQVVRGDSAAYFCASSPFGTSGSTDTQYFGPGTRLTVL.

This chain links TRBV19 with TRBJ1-5; D not resolved. The germline V gene encodes CDR1 LNHDA and CDR2 SQIVND (reference sequence). The CDR3 sequence is 15 residues long. V was clipped by 3 bases and J by 0 bases, with 9 bases between them. DNA of the CDR3: TGTGCCAGTAGTATGGCCTCAAATAGCAATCAGCCCCAGCATTTT. This codes for CASSMASNSNQPQHF.